This T cell receptor (beta chain) was recovered during a study of radiation and T cells in renal cell carcinoma. Overall study: Nephrectomy followed 15 Gy stereotactic body radiation by 4 weeks.

Measured with immunoSEQ multiplex PCR; TCRdb has only the in-frame clones, and not every one. This sample yields about 150,000 clones, of which roughly 90% are seen a single time; around 13% belongs to the top ten. There are 14 residues in the CDR3. V was cut by 2 bases and J by 5 bases, with 13 bases left in between. The germline CDR1 and CDR2 sequences are KGHSH and LQKENI. Specified time point: blood 2 weeks post-SBRT. Treatment denoted: 15 Gy SBRT to primary tumor, nephrectomy 4 weeks later. After SBRT, blood was collected at 2 and 4 weeks, plus baseline. Clear cell pathology was present in this patient's renal cell carcinoma.

This sequence was found in a woman aged 45-65 years with renal cell carcinoma. The sequencing used blood, collected from a patient whose treatment included radiotherapy and nephrectomy. The chain has TRBV18 and TRBJ2-7; D possibly matches TRBD1 or TRBD2 (5 bases each). The CDR3 loop reads CASSPTGTRDEQYF. The DNA for the CDR3 is TGTGCCAGCTCACCAACCGGGACCAGGGACGAGCAGTACTTC.